Reported below is one T cell receptor beta chain. Its target is not known. A read error likely explains this, since a far larger clone differs by one base. Two-round multiplex PCR amplified TCR beta CDR3 from genomic DNA. First-round PCR amplification was performed with primers specific to each TRBV and TRBJ gene. Each CDR3 protein gets one entry after TCRdb re-called the multiplex PCR reads with MiXCR. The sample contains tens of thousands of distinct CDR3 sequences, over 45% of which appear only once. Every member of the patient group was node-negative on CT and PET/CT (none had prior chemotherapy, radiotherapy or other malignancies). At both of two time points, about 6 milliliters of peripheral blood were drawn. The data derive from a study of prognosis after radiotherapy for stage I lung cancer. Study at large: The study enrolled patients with stage I non-small cell lung cancer between early 2018 and January 2019.

This CDR3 has 13 amino acids. In germline, CDR1 is MRHNA, CDR2 SNTAGT. Overall study results and limits: For the expanded TCR clones, whether they were tumor-specific was not determined.

The V call is TRBV6-4, the J call TRBJ2-7; 7 bases are a match to TRBD1. Here the sequenced sample was PBMCs, taken before or after stereotactic body radiation therapy (not recorded which). The sequence was obtained from a donor over 45 with non-small cell lung cancer. The CDR3 region is CASSYSRQGDQYF. In DNA, the CDR3 is TGTGCCAGCAGTTACTCTAGACAGGGTGATCAGTACTTC.